The 17 T cell receptor beta chains below were found in one sample sequenced in a study of beta chain features in type 1 diabetes. Investigators reverse transcribed all isolated RNA, so they sequenced expressed TCRB transcripts. Sequencing used immunoSEQ multiplex PCR; TCRdb keeps in-frame clones, though not all of them. The sample lists hundreds of thousands of clones, approximately 14% occurring once. The material sequenced was central memory CD4+ T cells from blood. These receptors were collected from a man aged 25-45 years in good health.

V and J are TRBV4-3 and TRBJ2-2; D is possibly TRBD1 (7 bases). V dropped 0 bases and J dropped 4 bases, with 15 bases sitting between them. The CDR3 is made up of 17 amino acids. Germline-derived CDR1 and CDR2 are LGHNA and YSLEER. DNA for the CDR3: TGCGCCAGCAGCCAAGATACGGGGCAGGGGGGCACCGGGGAGCTGTTTTTT. Its protein product is CASSQDTGQGGTGELFF.

The V gene is TRBV6-5, the J gene TRBJ1-1, with 7 bases fitting TRBD1. The CDR3 is made up of 14 amino acids. CDR1 is MNHEY, CDR2 SVGAGI, per germline. Trimming took 6 bases from V and 5 from J; bases not matched to a gene: 9. DNA of the CDR3: TGTGCCAGCAGCCTACAGGGGCGCGAAACTGAAGCTTTCTTT. Translating it yields CASSLQGRETEAFF.

This chain uses TRBV19 with TRBJ1-1; D is unresolved. The V end was cut by 7 bases, the J end by 5 bases, with 14 bases between. CDR1 is LNHDA, CDR2 SQIVND, per germline (reference sequence). CDR3 length: 13 amino acids. This CDR3 reads CASTRRRATEAFF. CDR3 nucleotide sequence: TGTGCCAGTACCAGAAGGAGGGCAACTGAAGCTTTCTTT.

This clone has a single count. The chain carries TRBV29-1 and TRBJ2-1; the D gene could be TRBD1 or TRBD2 (6 bases each). V was clipped by 2 bases and J by 12 bases, with 14 bases between them. Germline V gene sequence: CDR1 SQVTM, CDR2 ANQGSEA. The CDR3 totals 12 residues. The CDR3 loop reads CSVEKGGGGQFF. The CDR3 DNA follows: TGCAGCGTTGAAAAAGGAGGGGGTGGGCAGTTCTTC.

Only a few counts were recorded for this clone. V gene TRBV6-1 combines with J gene TRBJ1-2; 7 bases map to TRBD1. This CDR3 contains 13 residues. V trimming: 5 bases; J trimming: 8 bases; junction bases outside the gene matches: 8. The germline gives CDR1 MNHNS, CDR2 SASEGT. The CDR3 sequence is CASSLDRAYGYTF. The CDR3, as DNA: TGTGCCAGCAGTCTTGACAGGGCTTACGGCTACACCTTC.

Only a few counts were recorded for this clone. The chain recombines TRBV7-9 with TRBJ2-5, with a tentative D call TRBD1 (7 bases). The germline gives CDR1 SEHNR, CDR2 FQNEAQ (reference sequence). CDR3 length equals 15 residues. With 5 bases removed from V and 5 bases from J, the gap between germline ends came to 18 bases. The CDR3: CASSPRAGGQETQYF. The CDR3 bases are TGTGCCAGCAGCCCTCGCGCAGGGGGGCAGGAGACCCAGTACTTC.

In its sample, this clone was seen a few times. The chain combines TRBV27 with TRBJ1-6; 7 nucleotides agree with TRBD1. CDR3 length: 15 residues. Germline V gene sequence: CDR1 MNHEY, CDR2 SMNVEV (reference sequence). The J segment lost 2 bases and the V segment lost 7 bases, leaving 5 bases of the junction unmatched. In DNA form, the CDR3 reads TGTGCCAGCAAGAAGGGGGCCCCCTATAATTCACCCCTCCACTTT. It is translated as CASKKGAPYNSPLHF.

The chain has TRBV18 and TRBJ2-4, with 7 nucleotides matching TRBD1. Germline CDR1 and CDR2: KGHSH and LQKENI. V lost 4 bases, J lost 0 bases, and 6 bases stayed unmatched. This CDR3 spans 16 amino acids. CDR3 coding DNA: TGTGCCAGCTCACTCGGACAGGATCTAGCCAAAAACATTCAGTACTTC. Translated, it gives CASSLGQDLAKNIQYF. Using reference TRBV18 and TRBJ2-4 for the parts outside the CDR3, the full variable domain is NAGVMQNPRHLVRRRGQEARLRCSPMKGHSHVYWYRQLPEEGLKFMVYLQKENIIDESGMPKERFSAEFPKEGPSILRIQQVVRGDSAAYFCASSLGQDLAKNIQYFGAGTRLSVL.

There are a few counts of this clone. The chain carries TRBV14 and TRBJ2-3, with a possible D match to TRBD2 (6 bases). Germline V gene data show CDR1 as SGHDN and CDR2 as FVKESK. This CDR3 spans 13 amino acids. The V gene lost 2 bases and the J gene lost 7 bases, with 10 bases spanning the gap. The DNA of the CDR3 is TGTGCCAGCAGCCAATACGGGGGAAATACGCAGTATTTT. Its translation: CASSQYGGNTQYF. The full variable domain, with the rest looked up from reference TRBV14 and TRBJ2-3, is EAGVTQFPSHSVIEKGQTVTLRCDPISGHDNLYWYRRVMGKEIKFLLHFVKESKQDESGMPNNRFLAERTGGTYSTLKVQPAELEDSGVYFCASSQYGGNTQYFGPGTRLTVL.

This clone was counted a few times. The chain couples TRBV6-6 to TRBJ1-1; D not resolved. With 6 bases removed from V and 1 base from J, the gap between germline ends came to 9 bases. This CDR3 comprises 13 residues. CDR1 is MNHNY, CDR2 SVGAGI, per germline (reference sequence). CDR3 sequence: CASSPGANTEAFF. For the CDR3, the DNA is TGTGCCAGCAGCCCGGGAGCGAACACTGAAGCTTTCTTT.

This clone was observed a few times. The V gene is TRBV9, the J gene TRBJ2-3; D may be TRBD2 (6 bases). From germline, CDR1 is SGDLS and CDR2 YYNGEE. This CDR3 comprises 16 residues. V was shortened by 1 base and J by 2 bases, with 14 bases between the two germline ends. The CDR3 region has the DNA TGTGCCAGCAGCGTATCCGGGACTCCGAACACAGATACGCAGTATTTT. Protein sequence: CASSVSGTPNTDTQYF.

This clone was seen only a few times. V usage is TRBV27 and J usage is TRBJ1-1, with D possibly TRBD1 on 5 matching bases. Germline lookup yields CDR1 MNHEY and CDR2 SMNVEV (reference sequence). This CDR3 is 15 amino acids long. Trimming stripped 0 bases from V and 8 bases from J, with 16 bases between. The CDR3 protein is CASSLSPGTSKEAFF. CDR3 sequence (DNA): TGTGCCAGCAGTTTATCGCCCGGGACTTCAAAAGAAGCTTTCTTT.

This chain uses TRBV7-2 with TRBJ2-1; D is unresolved. Trimming cost V 1 base and J 9 bases, with 10 bases left between them. This CDR3 is 13 amino acids long. Germline CDR1 SGHTA, CDR2 FQGNSA. Here the CDR3 reads CASSLEIGREQFF. In DNA form, the CDR3 reads TGTGCCAGCAGCTTAGAGATAGGACGTGAGCAGTTCTTC.

As regards this clone: Other DNA sequences in this sample translate to the same CDR3. This chain links TRBV7-2 with TRBJ2-7; the match to TRBD2 covers 12 bases. This CDR3 region has 15 residues. Germline loops: CDR1 SGHTA, CDR2 FQGNSA. Trimming took 4 bases from V and 2 from J; bases not matched to a gene: 3. CDR3 sequence reads: CASSSTSGGPYEQYF. CDR3 nucleotide sequence: TGTGCCAGCAGCTCGACTAGCGGGGGCCCCTACGAGCAGTACTTC.

The table lists this clone with a few counts. This chain links TRBV29-1 with TRBJ2-5; a possible D gene is TRBD2 (6 bases). Germline CDR1 and CDR2: SQVTM and ANQGSEA. This CDR3 comprises 12 residues. DNA of the CDR3: TGCAGTGGGACCGAGGGAGGAGAGACCCAGTACTTC. Translated: CSGTEGGETQYF. Full variable domain (remainder filled in from reference TRBV29-1 and TRBJ2-5): SAVISQKPSRDICQRGTSLTIQCQVDSQVTMMFWYRQQPGQSLTLIATANQGSEATYESGFVIDKFPISRPNLTFSTLTVSNMSPEDSSIYLCSGTEGGETQYFGPGTRLLVL.

The V and J genes are TRBV6-1 and TRBJ2-5; 7 bases agree with TRBD1. Per germline, CDR1 MNHNS and CDR2 SASEGT. Trimming removed 7 bases from V and 3 bases from J; junction bases left unmatched: 8. This CDR3 comprises 14 residues. CDR3 protein: CASNDRAWEETQYF. As DNA, the CDR3 is TGTGCCAGCAACGACAGGGCCTGGGAAGAGACCCAGTACTTC.

This clone has more than one count but fewer than ten. The chain carries TRBV18 and TRBJ1-4; 7 bases line up with TRBD1. CDR1 is KGHSH, CDR2 LQKENI, per germline. The CDR3 extends over 14 amino acids. Losses at the gene ends were 4 bases for V and 4 bases for J; bases not matched to a gene: 3. CDR3 nucleotides: TGTGCCAGCTCACGGGACAGAAATAATGAAAAACTGTTTTTT. Protein product: CASSRDRNNEKLFF.